The 18 T cell receptor beta chains below all came from one sample that was sequenced in a study of CD8+ T cells in alopecia areata. Treatment noted: oral pan-JAK inhibitor, 5-10 mg twice daily. Extraction of RNA preceded its reverse transcription into cDNA, which served as the sequencing template. Here immunoSEQ multiplex PCR was the method, and the copy in TCRdb shows in-frame clones only, minus some. The repertoire holds around 70,000 clones, with about 30% as singletons. The source was CD8+ T cells sorted from blood, collected at week 4, from a patient treated with tofacitinib. The receptors originated from a human donor with alopecia areata.

This clone was seen a few times. CDR3 nucleotides: TGTGCCAGCGGGCCGGGACTAGCGGGAGTCGAGCAGTACTTC. This encodes CASGPGLAGVEQYF. The genes are TRBV2 and TRBJ2-7, with 14 bases matching TRBD2. CDR1 and CDR2 (germline): SNHLY, FYNNEI. J was trimmed by 6 bases and V by 8 bases; bases with no gene match: 6. CDR3 length equals 14 residues.

This clone has only a few counts. The CDR3 is CASSLVSSGPNNEQFF. In DNA form, the CDR3 reads TGTGCCAGCAGCTTAGTTAGTAGCGGGCCCAACAATGAGCAGTTCTTC. The chain uses TRBV7-9 and TRBJ2-1, with 7 nucleotides matching TRBD2. The V and J ends lost 1 base and 5 bases, in that order; junction bases with no gene match: 8. This CDR3 has 16 amino acids. CDR1 is SEHNR, CDR2 FQNEAQ, per germline (reference sequence).

The rearrangement uses TRBV6-1 and TRBJ2-2; TRBD1 aligns across 7 bases. The V gene end was trimmed by 8 bases and the J gene end by 1 base; junction bases not matched to a gene: 7. Germline loops: CDR1 MNHNS, CDR2 SASEGT. This CDR3 is built from 15 residues. CDR3 coding DNA: TGTGCCAGCGGCGACAGGGACCAGAACACCGGGGAGCTGTTTTTT. It specifies CASGDRDQNTGELFF.

This clone was detected only a few times. The chain links TRBV29-1 to TRBJ2-1; TRBD2 agrees at 10 bases. The CDR3 extends over 12 amino acids. Germline CDR1 and CDR2: SQVTM and ANQGSEA. The trim removed 4 bases at V and 10 bases at J, leaving 4 bases unmatched. CDR3 nucleotides: TGCAGCGTTGCCCTAGCGGGAGCGGAGCAGTTCTTC. This gives the protein CSVALAGAEQFF.

The chain employs TRBV11-2 and TRBJ2-1; D call uncertain. The V gene's germline CDR1 is SGHAT and CDR2 FQNNGV. This CDR3 has 17 residues. V was cut by 3 bases and J by 5 bases, with 20 bases left in between. The CDR3 spells CASSFTLSGGVDNEQFF. CDR3 sequence (DNA): TGTGCCAGCAGCTTCACCCTCTCGGGTGGCGTTGACAATGAGCAGTTCTTC.

This clone turned up a few times. The genes are TRBV15 and TRBJ2-6; TRBD1 aligns across 8 bases. After removal of 1 base from V and 0 bases from J, the junction contained 5 bases not matched to a gene. Germline-derived CDR1 and CDR2 are LNHNV and YYDKDF (reference sequence). This CDR3 comprises 18 residues. CDR3 DNA sequence: TGTGCCACCAGCAGAGCAGGACAGGGACACTCTGGGGCCAACGTCCTGACTTTC. Translation: CATSRAGQGHSGANVLTF.

This clone was counted a few times. V is TRBV27 and J is TRBJ2-2; TRBD1 matches at 9 bases. V gave up 4 bases and J gave up 6 bases; unmatched junction bases: 6. The CDR3 sequence is 15 residues long. The V gene's germline CDR1 is MNHEY and CDR2 SMNVEV (reference sequence). DNA for the CDR3: TGTGCCAGCAGTTCGAGGACAGGGGTTGCCGGGGAGCTGTTTTTT. Encoded protein: CASSSRTGVAGELFF.

This clone was detected only a few times. This chain joins TRBV29-1 and TRBJ2-7; 7 nucleotides match TRBD1. J gave up 5 bases and V 1 base, and 5 bases lay outside the gene matches. CDR3 size: 13 residues. The germline V gene encodes CDR1 SQVTM and CDR2 ANQGSEA. Here the CDR3 reads CSVEVRGGDEQYF. Written as DNA, the CDR3 is TGCAGCGTTGAAGTGCGAGGGGGCGACGAGCAGTACTTC.

The genes are TRBV5-1 and TRBJ2-3; 7 positions agree with TRBD1. CDR1 is SGHRS and CDR2 is YFSETQ in the germline V gene. J gave up 4 bases and V 2 bases, and 10 bases lay outside the gene matches. The CDR3 has 16 residues. The DNA of the CDR3 is TGCGCCAGCAGCTTCTATAGAGGGGGCTGGGCAGATACGCAGTATTTT. Amino acids: CASSFYRGGWADTQYF.

The chain couples TRBV29-1 to TRBJ2-7; 11 bases map to TRBD2. CDR1 and CDR2 from the germline V gene are SQVTM and ANQGSEA. The CDR3 runs 16 residues. V gave up 2 bases and J gave up 4 bases; unmatched junction bases: 10. The CDR3 reads CSVETITSGRLYEQYF. For the CDR3, the DNA is TGCAGCGTTGAAACGATTACTAGCGGGAGACTGTACGAGCAGTACTTC.

The chain uses TRBV14 and TRBJ2-2, with TRBD1 identical over 8 bases. CDR1 is SGHDN and CDR2 is FVKESK in the germline V gene. V lost 2 bases, J lost 2 bases, and 7 bases stayed unmatched. This CDR3 comprises 17 residues. The CDR3 nucleotides read TGTGCCAGCAGCCAATCACTTGGACAGGGAAACACCGGGGAGCTGTTTTTT. This codes for CASSQSLGQGNTGELFF.

By frequency in the sample, this clone is medium-sized. The genes are TRBV25-1 and TRBJ2-3; D is unresolved. Per germline, CDR1 MGHDK and CDR2 SYGVNS. The CDR3 totals 13 residues. Trimming pared 4 bases from V and 0 bases from J, leaving 5 bases between. The CDR3 spells CASSVTSTDTQYF. The CDR3 DNA reads as TGTGCCAGCAGTGTCACCAGCACAGATACGCAGTATTTT.

The V call is TRBV30, the J call TRBJ2-7, with TRBD1 matching 7 bases. This CDR3 has 13 residues. Germline CDR1 GTSNPN, CDR2 SVGIG (reference sequence). Unmatched junction bases numbered 6, after V lost 5 bases and J lost 2 bases. CDR3 sequence: CAWSVTGPYEQYF. The CDR3 DNA is TGTGCCTGGTCGGTGACAGGGCCCTACGAGCAGTACTTC.

The V and J genes are TRBV29-1 and TRBJ2-2, with a tentative D call TRBD1 (6 bases). The length of the CDR3 is 14 residues. Germline V lookup: CDR1 SQVTM, CDR2 ANQGSEA. Trimming shortened V by 4 bases and J by 6 bases, and 15 bases separated the two germline ends. In DNA form, the CDR3 reads TGCAGCGTTGTATCACAGGGATTAGCCGGGGAGCTGTTTTTT. Its translation: CSVVSQGLAGELFF.

The V gene is TRBV30, the J gene TRBJ2-2, with D possibly matching TRBD2 (5 bases). V was cut by 2 bases and J by 0 bases, with 10 bases left in between. The CDR3 runs to 15 residues. Germline CDR1 and CDR2: GTSNPN and SVGIG (reference sequence). The CDR3 sequence is CAWSIQRSNTGELFF. In DNA, the CDR3 is TGTGCCTGGAGTATTCAGCGGTCGAACACCGGGGAGCTGTTTTTT. The full variable domain, in which reference TRBV30 and TRBJ2-2 provide the parts outside the CDR3, is SQTIHQWPATLVQPVGSPLSLECTVEGTSNPNLYWYRQAAGRGLQLLFYSVGIGQISSEVPQNLSASRPQDRQFILSSKKLLLSDSGFYLCAWSIQRSNTGELFFGEGSRLTVL.

In DNA, the CDR3 is TGCGCCAGCAGCCTACAACACGGCGCCACAGATACGCAGTATTTT. It encodes CASSLQHGATDTQYF. The rearrangement links TRBV4-1 to TRBJ2-3; D call uncertain. The CDR3 totals 15 residues. V gave up 4 bases and J gave up 2 bases, with 13 bases separating them. The germline CDR1 and CDR2 sequences are MGHRA and YSYEKL.

This clone showed up just a few times. The V call is TRBV30, the J call TRBJ1-1; tentatively, D is TRBD1 (5 bases). The CDR3 is 13 amino acids. Germline values: CDR1 GTSNPN, CDR2 SVGIG (reference sequence). Trimming left V 5 bases short and J 3 bases short, with 13 bases between. CDR3 protein: CAWLREGDTEAFF. The CDR3 bases are TGTGCCTGGCTGAGGGAAGGGGACACTGAAGCTTTCTTT.

This clone was seen only a few times. The chain combines TRBV30 with TRBJ2-7, with D possibly TRBD2 on 6 matching bases. The germline V gene has CDR1 GTSNPN and CDR2 SVGIG (reference sequence). The CDR3 loop spans 13 amino acids. Trimming cost V 2 bases and J 0 bases, with 8 bases left between them. CDR3 DNA sequence: TGTGCCTGGAGTAGGGACTCCTCCTACGAGCAGTACTTC. Its translation is CAWSRDSSYEQYF.